This entry describes one T cell receptor beta chain. The data are from a study of blood T cell repertoires in COVID-19. Germline CDR1 and CDR2: SGHRS and YFSETQ. The length of the CDR3 is 15 residues. J gave up 7 bases and V 0 bases, and 7 bases lay outside the gene matches. Repertoires were generated with immunoSEQ multiplex PCR, while TCRdb's copy carries only in-frame clones and drops some. The sample consists of 100,000 to 150,000 clones, approximately 88% of them appearing once. The sequencing sample was made of peripheral blood. The TCR comes from a woman aged 80 or over with acute or convalescent COVID-19. This chain uses TRBV5-1 with TRBJ1-5; 7 positions agree with TRBD1. The CDR3 spells CASSLEGAMRQPQHF. For the CDR3, the DNA is TGCGCCAGCAGCTTGGAGGGGGCCATGCGACAGCCCCAGCATTTT.